This TCR beta chain is from a study of blood T cell repertoires in COVID-19. About the research overall: Acute-phase and convalescent COVID-19 samples originated in the United States, Italy and Spain. The cDNA or gDNA used as material had been derived from T cells, B-cell-depleted T cells, or PBMCs.

The CDR3 contains 13 residues. Germline loops: CDR1 SGHTA, CDR2 FQGNSA. Between the trimmed V and J ends, which lost 1 base and 7 bases, there was a span of 5 bases. In the original workflow: Using reference gene primer amplification, nucleated cell counts were estimated. Data came from immunoSEQ multiplex PCR; TCRdb stores just in-frame clones and leaves some out. Clone size and the V and J calls come from that table; the DNA yielded D and trimming. Of more than 150,000 clones in the sample, around 87% were seen once. The chain employs TRBV7-2 and TRBJ1-6; D perhaps matches TRBD1 (5 bases). The clonotype was recovered from a man aged 40-49 years with active or convalescent COVID-19. Sequenced input: peripheral blood. CDR3 sequence: CASSLGQNSPLHF. The CDR3 bases are TGTGCCAGCAGCTTAGGACAGAATTCACCCCTCCACTTT.